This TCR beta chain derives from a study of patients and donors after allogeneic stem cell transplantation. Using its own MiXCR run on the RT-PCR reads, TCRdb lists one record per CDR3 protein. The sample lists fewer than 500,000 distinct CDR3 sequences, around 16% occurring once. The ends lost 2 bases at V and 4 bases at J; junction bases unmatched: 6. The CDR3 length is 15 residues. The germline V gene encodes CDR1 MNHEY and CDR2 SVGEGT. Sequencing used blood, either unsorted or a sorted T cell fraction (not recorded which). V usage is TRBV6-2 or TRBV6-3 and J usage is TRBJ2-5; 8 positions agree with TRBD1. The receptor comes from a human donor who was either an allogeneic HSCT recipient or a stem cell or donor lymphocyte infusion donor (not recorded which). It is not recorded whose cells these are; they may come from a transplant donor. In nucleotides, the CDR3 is TGTGCCAGCAGTTACCTAGGACAGGGAAGAGAGACCCAGTACTTC. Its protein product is CASSYLGQGRETQYF.